This T cell receptor (beta chain) was captured in a study of vaccination and CD4 T cells after COVID-19. This CDR3 has 15 amino acids. Germline V gene data show CDR1 as SGHTA and CDR2 as FQGNSA. J gave up 0 bases and V 1 base, and 0 bases lay outside the gene matches. Treatment: approximately 9-day PBMC culture with coronavirus spike peptide pools or control peptides (ViraFEST assay). An Oncomine TCR Beta short-read assay was used to sequence the DNA from cultured CD4+ T cells. TCRdb ran MiXCR on the PCR reads and lists one entry per CDR3 protein. The table includes about 16,000 distinct CDR3 sequences, 52% detected once. A few counts support this clonotype. Its antigen is as yet unknown.

The chain recombines TRBV7-2 with TRBJ1-5, with 7 bases aligning to TRBD1. The source of this sequence is a human donor who had recovered from COVID-19. Sequenced here: CD4+ T cells from blood, cultured in vitro, sampled before SARS-CoV-2 vaccination. CDR3 region: CASSLGDSSNQPQHF. The CDR3 nucleotides read TGTGCCAGCAGCTTAGGGGACAGTAGCAATCAGCCCCAGCATTTT.